This T cell receptor beta chain originates from a study of blood T cell repertoires in COVID-19. Across the study: PBMCs, B-cell-depleted T cells, or T cells were the source of the cDNA or gDNA that made up the material.

J was trimmed by 4 bases and V by 5 bases; bases with no gene match: 10. The germline gives CDR1 SGHTA, CDR2 FQGNSA. There are 15 residues in the CDR3. Profiled with immunoSEQ multiplex PCR; TCRdb holds only in-frame clones, not every one. In the table there are about 120,000 clones, 85% to 90% of which are singletons. Source material: peripheral blood. This receptor was taken from an elderly man with acute or convalescent COVID-19. The genes are TRBV7-2 and TRBJ1-2; 7 positions agree with TRBD1. CDR3 in DNA: TGTGCCAGCAGCCCGACAGGGCTTCCCCTCTATGGCTACACCTTC. It encodes CASSPTGLPLYGYTF.